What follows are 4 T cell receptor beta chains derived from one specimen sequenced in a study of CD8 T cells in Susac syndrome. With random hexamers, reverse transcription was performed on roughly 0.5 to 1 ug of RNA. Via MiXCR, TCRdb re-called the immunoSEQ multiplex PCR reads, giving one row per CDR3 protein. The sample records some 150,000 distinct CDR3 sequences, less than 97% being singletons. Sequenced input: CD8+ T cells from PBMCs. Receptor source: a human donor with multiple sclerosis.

CDR3 residues: CASSWGANYEQYF. CDR3 DNA sequence: TGTGCCAGCAGTTGGGGGGCAAACTACGAGCAGTACTTC. The rearrangement joins TRBV6-6 to TRBJ2-7, with D possibly called TRBD1 or TRBD2 (6 bases each). Germline lookup yields CDR1 MNHNY and CDR2 SVGAGI (reference sequence). V was pared by 4 bases and J by 3 bases, with 10 bases between. The CDR3 spans 13 residues.

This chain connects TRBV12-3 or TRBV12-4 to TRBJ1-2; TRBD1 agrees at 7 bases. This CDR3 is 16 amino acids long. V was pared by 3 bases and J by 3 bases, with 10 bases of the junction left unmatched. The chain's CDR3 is CASSLVGGPAHYGYTF. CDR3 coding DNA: TGTGCCAGCAGTTTGGTAGGGGGCCCAGCCCACTATGGCTACACCTTC.

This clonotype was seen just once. Written as DNA, the CDR3 is TGTGCCAGCACCCGGGAAGGGGGGAACACTGAAGCTTTCTTT. Translation: CASTREGGNTEAFF. V is TRBV12-3 or TRBV12-4 and J is TRBJ1-1, with D possibly matching TRBD1 (6 bases). V lost 7 bases and J lost 1, with 13 bases in between. The CDR3 length is 14 residues.

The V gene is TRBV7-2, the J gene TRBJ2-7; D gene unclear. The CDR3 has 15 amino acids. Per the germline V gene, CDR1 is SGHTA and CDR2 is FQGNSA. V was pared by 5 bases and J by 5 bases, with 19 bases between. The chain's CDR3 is CASSVLPGLGHEQYF. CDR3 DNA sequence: TGTGCCAGCAGCGTCCTCCCGGGTTTGGGCCACGAGCAGTACTTC.